The 22 T cell receptor beta chains listed next were all sequenced from one sample in a study of T cell responses to AZD1222 COVID-19 vaccine. Using immunoSEQ multiplex PCR, the repertoire was profiled, and TCRdb retains in-frame clones only, with some absent. The table records around 95,000 clones, around 87% of them present only once. The sample in question was peripheral blood, obtained on day 0 of MenACWY control vaccination. These receptors were collected from an adult in good health.

The gene calls are TRBV28 and TRBJ1-1; D remains unclear. Germline-derived CDR1 and CDR2 are MDHEN and SYDVKM. The CDR3 totals 13 residues. V was cut by 8 bases and J by 2 bases, with 12 bases left in between. The CDR3 reads CASQGNSNTEAFF. CDR3 DNA sequence: TGTGCCAGCCAAGGGAACAGCAACACTGAAGCTTTCTTT.

V and J are TRBV7-2 and TRBJ2-6; 10 nucleotides agree with TRBD2. J gave up 2 bases and V 1 base, and 8 bases lay outside the gene matches. Germline CDR1 reads SGHTA; CDR2 reads FQGNSA. CDR3 length: 19 amino acids. The CDR3 reads CASSLGSGGPLAGANVLTF. The CDR3 DNA is TGTGCCAGCAGCTTAGGTAGCGGGGGGCCGTTGGCTGGGGCCAACGTCCTGACTTTC.

The V and J genes are TRBV7-3 and TRBJ2-3, with 11 positions matching TRBD2. Germline assignment: CDR1 SGHTA and CDR2 FQGTGA. Germline trimming cut 0 bases from V and 2 bases from J; bases unmatched to any gene: 4. This CDR3 is 17 amino acids long. Written as DNA, the CDR3 is TGTGCCAGCAGCTTAACTAGCGGGGGGGTGATCACAGATACGCAGTATTTT. It yields the protein CASSLTSGGVITDTQYF. The complete variable domain, with remaining parts taken from reference TRBV7-3 and TRBJ2-3, reads GAGVSQTPSNKVTEKGKYVELRCDPISGHTALYWYRQSLGQGPEFLIYFQGTGAADDSGLPNDRFFAVRPEGSVSTLKIQRTERGDSAVYLCASSLTSGGVITDTQYFGPGTRLTVL.

V gene TRBV7-8 combines with J gene TRBJ1-2; TRBD1 might be the D (5 bases). Germline V gene data show CDR1 as SGHVS and CDR2 as FQNEAQ. The germline V and J ends were trimmed by 5 bases and 7 bases, with 17 bases remaining between them. The CDR3 covers 14 residues. The DNA of the CDR3 is TGTGCCAGCAGCGTGACCGGGACGGTCGGTGGCTACACCTTC. This codes for CASSVTGTVGGYTF.

The V call is TRBV11-2, the J call TRBJ1-2; perhaps TRBD1 as D (6 bases). V lost 1 base to trimming and J lost 8 bases, with 11 bases between them. Germline lookup yields CDR1 SGHAT and CDR2 FQNNGV. The CDR3 extends over 13 amino acids. This CDR3 is CASSLAQGVGYTF. In nucleotides, the CDR3 is TGTGCCAGCAGCTTAGCACAGGGTGTAGGCTACACCTTC.

This chain connects TRBV4-1 to TRBJ2-7, with unresolved D. The V gene lost 0 bases and the J gene lost 5 bases, with 14 bases spanning the gap. CDR3 length: 15 amino acids. In germline, CDR1 is MGHRA, CDR2 YSYEKL. CDR3 sequence (DNA): TGCGCCAGCAGCCAAGATTGGGAAGGGCGCCACGAGCAGTACTTC. Its translation: CASSQDWEGRHEQYF.

The chain joins TRBV6-5 to TRBJ1-5; D gene uncertain. Germline loops: CDR1 MNHEY, CDR2 SVGAGI. Between the trimmed V and J ends, which lost 7 bases and 5 bases, there was a span of 9 bases. This CDR3 has 12 amino acids. The CDR3 sequence: CASKYRDQPQHF. For the CDR3, the DNA is TGTGCCAGCAAATACAGAGATCAGCCCCAGCATTTT.

The chain joins TRBV5-1 to TRBJ2-1; TRBD1 is a possible D gene (5 bases). Germline assignment: CDR1 SGHRS and CDR2 YFSETQ. The CDR3 is 13 amino acids. V was pared by 2 bases and J by 5 bases, with 8 bases between. DNA for the CDR3: TGCGCCAGCAGCTTAGGGGTTAACAATGAGCAGTTCTTC. Residues: CASSLGVNNEQFF.

The chain employs TRBV19 and TRBJ2-5; a possible D gene is TRBD2 (5 bases). This CDR3 has 14 amino acids. V gave up 3 bases and J gave up 5 bases, with 13 bases separating them. CDR1 and CDR2 (germline): LNHDA, SQIVND (reference sequence). The CDR3 spells CASSMGRGRETQYF. In nucleotides, the CDR3 is TGTGCCAGTAGTATGGGCCGGGGAAGGGAGACCCAGTACTTC.

Notes on this clone: The sample carries other DNA sequences with the same CDR3. This chain uses TRBV30 with TRBJ1-2; D is unclear. The V and J ends lost 2 bases and 7 bases respectively, with 8 bases between them. The CDR3 covers 11 residues. Germline lookup yields CDR1 GTSNPN and CDR2 SVGIG (reference sequence). The CDR3 bases are TGTGCCTGGAGTCGGGGAGGTGGCTACACCTTC. Translating gives CAWSRGGGYTF. Based on the CDR3 plus reference TRBV30 and TRBJ1-2, the full variable domain is SQTIHQWPATLVQPVGSPLSLECTVEGTSNPNLYWYRQAAGRGLQLLFYSVGIGQISSEVPQNLSASRPQDRQFILSSKKLLLSDSGFYLCAWSRGGGYTFGSGTRLTVV.

The chain combines TRBV27 with TRBJ2-1, with TRBD2 matching over 9 bases. CDR1 is MNHEY, CDR2 SMNVEV, per germline (reference sequence). This CDR3 spans 16 amino acids. Trimming removed 3 bases from V and 7 bases from J; junction bases left unmatched: 10. The CDR3 DNA reads as TGTGCCAGCAGTTTCCCCGGGACTAGCCCTTCGAATGAGCAGTTCTTC. This sequence encodes CASSFPGTSPSNEQFF.

V and J are TRBV7-8 and TRBJ2-2, with a tentative D call TRBD2 (6 bases). The germline CDR1 and CDR2 sequences are SGHVS and FQNEAQ. Trimming took 3 bases from V and 8 from J, leaving 19 bases between them. The CDR3 covers 16 residues. Written as DNA, the CDR3 is TGTGCCAGCAGCTTTGGGGACCGGGGGTATAGGGGGGAGCTGTTTTTT. Amino acid sequence: CASSFGDRGYRGELFF.

This rearrangement joins TRBV11-2 to TRBJ2-7, with no clear D. V dropped 0 bases and J dropped 5 bases, with 8 bases sitting between them. Germline values: CDR1 SGHAT, CDR2 FQNNGV. The CDR3 covers 13 residues. The CDR3 loop reads CASSLERVHEQYF. DNA for the CDR3: TGTGCCAGCAGCTTAGAACGGGTCCACGAGCAGTACTTC.

The genes are TRBV11-3 and TRBJ2-7, with D possibly TRBD1 on 6 matching bases. CDR3 length: 15 residues. Germline-derived CDR1 and CDR2 are SGHNT and YENEEA. V dropped 4 bases and J dropped 6 bases, with 19 bases sitting between them. DNA for the CDR3: TGTGCCAGCAGCTCCCGGACAGTTCCACTTAGCGAGCAGTACTTC. It encodes CASSSRTVPLSEQYF.

This chain uses TRBV15 with TRBJ1-5, with D possibly matching TRBD1 (6 bases). The CDR3 is made up of 15 amino acids. CDR1 is LNHNV and CDR2 is YYDKDF in the germline V gene (reference sequence). Trimming removed 7 bases at V and 5 bases at J, with 18 bases between. The chain's CDR3 is CATTTTGILDQPQHF. The CDR3 coding sequence is TGTGCCACCACCACCACAGGGATCTTGGATCAGCCCCAGCATTTT.

The count of this clone is one. The V and J genes are TRBV9 and TRBJ2-2; the D call may be TRBD1 or TRBD2 (5 bases each). V lost 0 bases to trimming and J lost 4 bases, with 13 bases between them. Germline V lookup: CDR1 SGDLS, CDR2 YYNGEE. The CDR3 length is 16 residues. This CDR3 reads CASSVVAGSGTGELFF. DNA for the CDR3: TGTGCCAGCAGCGTAGTGGCAGGGAGTGGCACCGGGGAGCTGTTTTTT.

This clone is medium-sized (0.01 to 0.1%). The rearrangement joins TRBV5-6 to TRBJ1-2; D is undetermined. V shed 2 bases and J shed 4 bases, with 12 bases lying between them. Germline V gives CDR1 SGHDT, CDR2 YYEEEE. The CDR3 has 14 residues. CDR3 residues: CASSFRTNGYGYTF. DNA of the CDR3: TGTGCCAGCAGCTTTAGGACCAACGGCTATGGCTACACCTTC.

This chain links TRBV30 with TRBJ1-2; 12 bases line up with TRBD1. This CDR3 comprises 13 residues. The V gene's germline CDR1 is GTSNPN and CDR2 SVGIG (reference sequence). V was pared by 5 bases and J by 8 bases, with 6 bases of the junction left unmatched. CDR3: CAWRDRGLEGYTF. The CDR3 bases are TGTGCCTGGCGGGACAGGGGGCTTGAGGGCTACACCTTC.

This chain joins TRBV19 and TRBJ1-6; weak D call: TRBD1 (6 bases). This CDR3 comprises 13 residues. Germline V CDR1 and CDR2: LNHDA, SQIVND (reference sequence). Trimming left V 7 bases short and J 8 bases short, with 12 bases between. Here the CDR3 DNA reads TGTGCCAGTACCCCAGGGGTTCATTCACCCCTCCACTTT. It translates to CASTPGVHSPLHF.

The chain uses TRBV10-3 and TRBJ2-7; D is undetermined. The CDR3 totals 15 residues. CDR1 ENHRY and CDR2 SYGVKD come from the germline V gene. Deletions cut 0 bases from V and 3 bases from J, with 12 bases between. The CDR3 is CAISESGGGGYEQYF. DNA of the CDR3: TGTGCCATCAGTGAGTCGGGCGGCGGTGGCTACGAGCAGTACTTC.

J is TRBJ1-5 and V is TRBV5-5, with no clear D. Trimming removed 4 bases at V and 4 bases at J, with 15 bases between. From germline, CDR1 is SGHKS and CDR2 YYEKEE (reference sequence). CDR3 length equals 15 residues. The CDR3 region is CASSVSGPGNQPQHF. CDR3 nucleotide sequence: TGTGCCAGCAGCGTTTCCGGGCCGGGTAATCAGCCCCAGCATTTT.

CDR3 nucleotides: TGTGCCAGCAGCCCCCCGGGACAGAGGGATACTGAAGCTTTCTTT. Its translation: CASSPPGQRDTEAFF. The chain recombines TRBV7-6 with TRBJ1-1, with 7 bases matching TRBD1. Germline trimming cut 5 bases from V and 5 bases from J; bases unmatched to any gene: 11. CDR3 length: 15 residues. Germline V gene sequence: CDR1 SGHVS, CDR2 FNYEAQ.